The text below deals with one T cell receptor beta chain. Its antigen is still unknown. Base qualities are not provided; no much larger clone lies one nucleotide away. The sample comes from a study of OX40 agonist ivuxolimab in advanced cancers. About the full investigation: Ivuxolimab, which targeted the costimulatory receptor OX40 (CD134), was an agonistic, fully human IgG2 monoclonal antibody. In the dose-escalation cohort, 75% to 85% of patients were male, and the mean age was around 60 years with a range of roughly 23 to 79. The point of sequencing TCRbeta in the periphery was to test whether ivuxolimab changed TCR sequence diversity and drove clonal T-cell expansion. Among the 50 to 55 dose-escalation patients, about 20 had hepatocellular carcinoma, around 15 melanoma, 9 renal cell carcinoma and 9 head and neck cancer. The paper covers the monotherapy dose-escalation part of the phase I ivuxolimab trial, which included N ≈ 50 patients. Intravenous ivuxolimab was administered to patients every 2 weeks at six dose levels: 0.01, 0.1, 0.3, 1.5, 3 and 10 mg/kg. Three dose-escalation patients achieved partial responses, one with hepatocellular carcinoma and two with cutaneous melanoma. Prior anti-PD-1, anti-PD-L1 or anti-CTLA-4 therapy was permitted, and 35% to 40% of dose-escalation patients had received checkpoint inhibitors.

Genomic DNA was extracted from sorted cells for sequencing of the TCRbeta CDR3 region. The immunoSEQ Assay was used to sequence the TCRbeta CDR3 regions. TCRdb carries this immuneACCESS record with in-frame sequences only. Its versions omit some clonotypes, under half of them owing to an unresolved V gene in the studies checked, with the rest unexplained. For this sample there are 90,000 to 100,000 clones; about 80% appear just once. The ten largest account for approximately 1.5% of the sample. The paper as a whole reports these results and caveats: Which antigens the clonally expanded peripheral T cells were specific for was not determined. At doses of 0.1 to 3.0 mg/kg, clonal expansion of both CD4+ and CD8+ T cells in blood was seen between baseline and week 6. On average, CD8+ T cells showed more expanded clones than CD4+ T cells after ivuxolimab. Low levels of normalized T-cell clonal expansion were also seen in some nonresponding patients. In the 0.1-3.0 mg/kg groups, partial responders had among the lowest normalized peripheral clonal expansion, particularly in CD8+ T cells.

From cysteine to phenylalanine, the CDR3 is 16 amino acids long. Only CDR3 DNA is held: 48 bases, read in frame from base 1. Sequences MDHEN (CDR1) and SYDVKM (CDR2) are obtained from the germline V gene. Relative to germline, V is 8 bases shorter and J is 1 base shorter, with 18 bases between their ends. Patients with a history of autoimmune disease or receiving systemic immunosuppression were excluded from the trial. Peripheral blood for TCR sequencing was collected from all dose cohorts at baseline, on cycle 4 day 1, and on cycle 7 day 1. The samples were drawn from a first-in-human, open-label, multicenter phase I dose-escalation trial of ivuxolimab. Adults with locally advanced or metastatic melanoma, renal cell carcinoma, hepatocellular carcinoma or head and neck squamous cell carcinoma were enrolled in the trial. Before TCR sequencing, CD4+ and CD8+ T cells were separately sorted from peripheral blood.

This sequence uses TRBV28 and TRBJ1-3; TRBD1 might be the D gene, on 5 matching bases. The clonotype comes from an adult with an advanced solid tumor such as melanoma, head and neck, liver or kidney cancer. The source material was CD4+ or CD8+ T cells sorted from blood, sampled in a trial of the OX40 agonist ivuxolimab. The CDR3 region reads CASFTGGGISGNTIYF. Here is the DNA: TGTGCCAGCTTCACCGGGGGGGGGATTTCTGGAAACACCATATATTTT. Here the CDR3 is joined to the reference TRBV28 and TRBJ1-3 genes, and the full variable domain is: DVKVTQSSRYLVKRTGEKVFLECVQDMDHENMFWYRQDPGLGLRLIYFSYDVKMKEKGDIPEGYSVSREKKERFSLILESASTNQTSMYLCASFTGGGISGNTIYFGEGSWLTVV.